This T cell receptor (beta chain) originates from a study of shared clonotypes between healthy human individuals (TCRdb year 2020). Context from the whole study: A couple of women and a few men aged 18 to 49 years were included in the cohort. For each donor, three plates each were used for CD4 naive and CD4 memory, two plates were used for CD8 naive, and one plate was used for CD8 memory. To estimate repertoire size and how much clonotype sharing occurs between individuals, the study deeply sequenced the blood TCR repertoires of five or six healthy adults. Libraries were prepared and TCR repertoires were sequenced by different laboratories using diverse techniques, in order to increase sequencing depth and limit assay-specific biases. Each donor's leukapheresis produced roughly between roughly 0.9 and 9 billion PBMCs. The paper as a whole reports these results and caveats: Clonotypes shared by all four sorted-subset donors showed higher generation probabilities than non-shared clonotypes. Sampling was restricted to blood, and TCR repertoires in tissue are likely to differ from TCR repertoires in blood. Even with the large sequencing depth, rarefaction of the sorted-subset datasets indicated that sequencing was incomplete. When a handful of donors were compared, the shared fraction of clonotypes was about 5.2% for naive CD4, around 3.6% for naive CD8, about 2.4% for memory CD4, and less than 0.45% for memory CD8. The small number of donors limited the genetic and exposure-history diversity represented. Estimated clonotype richness was generally larger for naive than for memory subsets. Pairwise subsampling led to the expectation that sequencing depth would affect the degree of clonotype sharing among donors.

CD8 naive samples were CD45RO-negative cells positively selected for CCR7, giving a CD45RA+CCR7+ population that excluded TemRA cells. The donors were healthy, HIV-negative adults with no recently reported acute infections or vaccinations. Only Caucasian adults living in Nashville, Tennessee, USA were represented among the donors. After blood collection by leukapheresis, PBMCs were isolated using Ficoll-Histopaque density gradient centrifugation and then cryopreserved in the vapor phase of liquid nitrogen. Purity and quantity of every magnetically sorted T cell population were checked by analytical flow cytometry. Genomic DNA was isolated from each sorted fraction and quantified by UV absorbance on a Nanodrop 2000c. CDR3 length: 15 amino acids, cysteine to phenylalanine. Here the CDR3 DNA is all that survives: 45 bases in frame from base 1. Based on the germline V gene (reference sequence), the CDR1 and CDR2 sequences are LNHDA and SQIVND. V is clipped by 3 bases and J by 7 bases, and the sequence between their germline boundaries is 18 bases long.

In its sample, this clone was seen once. The antigen this receptor binds is unknown. Qualities for individual bases were not recorded, and no much larger clone is one base off. TCR CDR3 regions were amplified from genomic DNA by multiplex PCR using the deep immunoSEQ assay. For each cell subset, the extracted genomic DNA was distributed evenly across all wells of several immunoSEQ 96-well plates, and each plate served as one replicate. For sorted subsets, around 0.2 ug of genomic DNA, equivalent to 25,000 to 30,000 T cell genomes, went into each replicate PCR. Purified libraries were measured with a Qubit 3.0 fluorometer, size-checked on a Bioanalyzer 2100, and measured again with the KAPA Library Quantification kit. A separate single-read 150-cycle Illumina NextSeq 550 flow cell was used to sequence each immunoSEQ 96-well plate. The authors' pipeline ran thus. Because only junctional sequences without quality scores were contained in the immunoSEQ output, filtering matching that applied to full-length reads could not be performed. To assign V/J genes and CDR3, sequences were annotated against IMGT germline references using PyIR, a Python wrapper for IgBLAST v1.9. Reads with weak V/J assignments (E-value above 1e-6), missing CDR3, stop codons, out-of-frame junctions, or ambiguous translated residues were removed. V3J clonotypes were defined as sequences sharing an identical inferred V gene, J gene, and CDR3 amino acid sequence. To compute the percentage overlap between repertoires, the number of shared unique clonotypes was divided by the size of the smaller repertoire. Three approaches were used to assess repertoire richness: RTK rarefaction, the Chao1 estimator, and Recon v2.1 estimates of unobserved clonotypes. Generation probabilities were computed with OLGA for all TCRbeta clonotypes obtained by the gDNA method from several donors. The table was pulled from immuneACCESS by TCRdb, which kept in-frame rearrangements only. Such tables lose some clones; where checked, under half of the loss comes from unresolved V genes, and the rest has no known cause. That table supplies the V and J calls and clone size; D and trimming were determined from the DNA. The sample table shows about 2 million clones, and about 95% are seen once. The leading ten clones occupy about 1.1% of the sample.

The sequence came from a man between 18 and 29 years old in good health. The sample comprised naive CD8+ T cells sorted from blood. Interpreted using the paper, the cell subset or site label stands for: CD45RA+CCR7+. The V gene is TRBV19 and the J gene is TRBJ1-2; the D gene is perhaps TRBD1, from 5 matching bases. Here is the DNA: TGTGCCAGTAGTATTACCCCGGGGGAAGGGAGTGGCTACACCTTC. Its translation reads: CASSITPGEGSGYTF.